This T cell receptor beta chain was profiled in a study of siplizumab effects on memory and regulatory T cells. Broader study findings: Some alloreactive sequences were traceable to unstimulated CD4+ memory cells, and siplizumab significantly reduced them. An assignable phenotype, naive or memory, was missing from roughly 76-95% of proliferating CD4+ or CD8+ clones. A major contribution to the alloresponse seemed to be made by naive T cells, which seemed more diverse than memory cells. Suppressive capability of dividing Tregs from siplizumab cultures went unverified.

With respect to this clone: The target antigen is unknown.

The CDR3 covers 15 residues. V was clipped by 2 bases and J by 3 bases, with 10 bases between them. Germline CDR1 reads KGHSH; CDR2 reads LQKENI. TCRdb's copy holds only in-frame clones and misses some; the assay was immunoSEQ multiplex PCR. Found here are around 87,000 clones, approximately 90% of them singletons; the top ten hold around 15%. V and J are TRBV18 and TRBJ1-4; D is unclear. Sequenced material: CD4+ T cells sorted from blood. The TCR comes from a human donor in good health. The CDR3 region has the DNA TGTGCCAGCTCACCAGGTGTGGGATCTAATGAAAAACTGTTTTTT. Its protein product is CASSPGVGSNEKLFF.